This passage covers 3 T cell receptor beta chains from one sample sequenced in a study of T cells in Graves' hyperthyroidism and ophthalmopathy. RNA transcripts served as the template for amplifying TCR beta CDR3 regions. During a first-round RT-PCR of the TCR CDR3, the HTBI primer set was used. TCRdb re-called the multiplex PCR reads through MiXCR, storing one row per CDR3 protein. Here the sample spans about 350,000 distinct CDR3 sequences, around 14% being singletons. The sequenced sample consisted of blood. These receptors originate from a woman aged 25 to 39 with Graves' hyperthyroidism.

The chain couples TRBV24-1 to TRBJ2-1; the D is unclear. V gave up 2 bases and J gave up 5 bases, with 15 bases separating them. Germline lookup yields CDR1 KGHDR and CDR2 SFDVKD. This CDR3 has 16 amino acids. This chain's CDR3 is CATSDSRKEWNNEQFF. The CDR3 DNA reads as TGTGCCACCAGTGATTCCCGGAAAGAGTGGAACAATGAGCAGTTCTTC.

This clonotype was recorded many times. The chain employs TRBV6-1 and TRBJ2-7; TRBD1 is a possible D gene (6 bases). The CDR3 is made up of 12 amino acids. CDR1 and CDR2 (germline): MNHNS, SASEGT. V lost 8 bases to trimming and J lost 2 bases, with 10 bases between them. As DNA, the CDR3 is TGTGCCAGCTTAGGGGGAACCTACGAGCAGTACTTC. It encodes CASLGGTYEQYF.

On this clonotype itself: This sequence may be a read error, since a much larger clone differs from it by one base. The rearrangement joins TRBV11-2 to TRBJ2-3, with D possibly TRBD2 on 6 matching bases. The CDR3 sequence is 16 residues long. The V end lost 4 bases, the J end lost 4 bases, and 18 bases lay between the germline ends. Germline V gene lookup returns CDR1 SGHAT and CDR2 FQNNGV. This CDR3 reads CASSSPDIRGSDTQYF. The CDR3 nucleotides are TGTGCCAGCAGCTCGCCGGACATCCGGGGGTCAGATACGCAGTATTTT.